The present T cell receptor (beta chain) was sequenced within a study of T cell responses to AZD1222 COVID-19 vaccine (dated by TCRdb to the early 2020s). Study-level background: A total of about 240 trial participants underwent TCR sequencing, of whom 200 to 220 received two doses of AZD1222 and about 25 received two doses of the MenACWY control vaccine. Enrollment into the trials was organized by age into subgroups of 18-55, 56-69 and 70-plus years, and those subgroups contained about 150, 27 and 61 TCR-sequenced participants, respectively. Beyond this particular receptor, the publication reports: Participants were mostly white British, with more females than males. The authors suggested clonal diversity may have been underestimated. In the small 56-69-year group, the increase in depth fell short of significance, most likely because of low power. CD4 TCRs associated with the vaccine covered the entire spike protein, and the dominant responses were in regions 160-218 and 743-854. Because no samples from the day 14 peak response were available, repertoires could be characterized only after the peak T cell response. Reportedly, close to half of the unique spike-specific TCRs recognized epitopes lying outside the regions that are mutated in the B.1.351 and B.1.1.7 variants. After two AZD1222 doses, spike-specific TCR breadth and depth were significantly higher than at day 0 and than in MenACWY recipients. Only five or six AZD1222 recipients were SARS-CoV-2 seropositive at baseline, limiting conclusions about previously exposed vaccinees.

The CDR3, from cysteine to phenylalanine, totals 15 residues. The entry retains the CDR3 DNA only, 45 bases that are in frame from base 1. Trimming takes 6 bases off V and 4 bases off J; junction bases not matched to a gene: 5. Sequences SNHLY (CDR1) and FYNNEI (CDR2) are obtained from the germline V gene. The time point label corresponds to: about 28 days (+/-7) after the second vaccine dose. This sample's treatment or condition label indicates: meningococcal conjugate vaccine given as trial control. Vaccinee samples were obtained from the UK trials COV001 and COV002, which included a single-blind randomized controlled phase 2/3 trial of AZD1222 (ChAdOx1 nCoV-19) in healthy adults. For TCRbeta chain sequencing, PBMC samples were collected from trial participants at day 0 and at day 28 after the second dose. Turning to this clone: The target of this receptor is not known. Base quality data are lacking; no much larger clone is found one base away.

The CDR3 regions of human TCRbeta chains were subjected to immunosequencing. From the authors' description of their analysis: Repertoire TCRs were checked for matches against a reference library of SARS-CoV-2-specific TCRs that had been generated using the MIRA antigen-specificity platform. Breadth meant the fraction of unique TCRs that were SARS-CoV-2-associated, whereas depth meant the fraction of total T cells that were SARS-CoV-2-associated. Each spike-specific TCR was assigned to its reactive spike region and to a CD4 or CD8 class using the MIRA data. Log10-transformed breadth and depth values were compared by one-way ANOVA with Sidak's multiple comparisons tests. As stored in TCRdb, this immuneACCESS dataset retains in-frame rearrangements with V and J assigned. A fraction of the clones does not appear; measured against another copy, unresolved V genes explain less than half of the discrepancy, and the remainder lacks a known reason. V and J calls plus clone size are reproduced from that table; the DNA served to infer D and trimming. The sample table records under 150,000 clones; around 85% of these occur just once. Less than 9.5% of the sample goes to the ten largest clones.

This clonotype was sampled from an adult who received the MenACWY meningococcal vaccine as a control. The material was peripheral blood, obtained 28 days after the second dose of the MenACWY control vaccine. This sequence uses TRBV2 and TRBJ2-2, with 10 bases in between that match TRBD2. CDR3 sequence: CASSPVAGGTGELFF. At the DNA level, the sequence is TGTGCCAGCAGCCCAGTAGCGGGAGGCACCGGGGAGCTGTTTTTT.